This T cell receptor beta chain emerged from a study of blood T cells in healthy people across ages. CDR3 size: 15 residues. From germline, CDR1 is MGHRA and CDR2 YSYEKL. For the second PCR, which ran for roughly 7 to 11 cycles, a sample-barcoded 5' primer and a J-beta primer mix were used. TCRdb independently ran MiXCR on the 5' RACE reads; one entry per CDR3 protein. The sample includes 900,000 to 950,000 distinct CDR3 sequences, 25% to 30% of them seen just once. General study points: Lack of knowledge of donor CMV status possibly confounded expanded clonotype changes.

This clonotype has more than one count but fewer than ten. Its specificity is unknown. These data were also filed under a second study, of T cells of mothers and their children.

The sample was blood. This TCR was sampled from a woman between 40 and 55 years old in good health. V and J are TRBV4-1 and TRBJ2-7; 8 nucleotides align to TRBD1. The DNA end is a closer match to TRBJ2-4, so the J assignment may be wrong. The CDR3 DNA is TGCGCCAGCAGCCGAACCACGACAGGGGCAGACATTCAGTACTTC. As protein: CASSRTTTGADIQYF.